Below, 5 T cell receptor beta chains from the same sample are listed, as sequenced in a study of T cells in tuberculosis. Time point denoted: new active TB diagnosis, blood taken before or within 7 days of starting treatment. The data were produced by immunoSEQ multiplex PCR, yet TCRdb's version contains in-frame clones alone and is incomplete. Of 30,000 to 40,000 clones detected, approximately 93% appear once; the ten largest clones hold approximately 4.3%. Sample: PBMCs, taken at tuberculosis diagnosis. Receptors originate from an adult with tuberculosis.

The chain links TRBV18 to TRBJ2-5; 11 bases align to TRBD2. The CDR3 has 13 residues. The trim removed 9 bases at V and 5 bases at J, leaving 5 bases unmatched. Germline assignment: CDR1 KGHSH and CDR2 LQKENI. Written as DNA, the CDR3 is TGTGCCAGTGGACGACTAGCGGGGGAGACCCAGTACTTC. Translating gives CASGRLAGETQYF.

This chain connects TRBV11-3 to TRBJ2-7; D is undetermined. V was trimmed by 9 bases and J by 3 bases, leaving 9 bases between them. The CDR3 sequence is 11 residues long. CDR1 and CDR2 from the germline V gene are SGHNT and YENEEA. For the CDR3, the DNA is TGTGCCAGTGGCAGAGGCTACGAGCAGTACTTC. This gives the protein CASGRGYEQYF. Full variable domain (outside the CDR3, taken from reference TRBV11-3 and TRBJ2-7): EAGVVQSPRYKIIEKKQPVAFWCNPISGHNTLYWYLQNLGQGPELLIRYENEEAVDDSQLPKDRFSAERLKGVDSTLKIQPAELGDSAVYLCASGRGYEQYFGPGTRLTVT.

CDR3 region: CASSEAGISQNIQYF. The DNA for the CDR3 is TGTGCCAGCAGTGAAGCTGGCATTTCCCAAAACATTCAGTACTTC. The chain joins TRBV6-1 to TRBJ2-4; no clear D gene. This CDR3 comprises 15 residues. From germline, CDR1 is MNHNS and CDR2 SASEGT. The V and J ends lost 0 bases and 5 bases respectively, with 11 bases between them.

The rearrangement links TRBV5-1 to TRBJ1-3; D ambiguous. Germline values: CDR1 SGHRS, CDR2 YFSETQ. CDR3 length: 16 amino acids. Trimming left V 0 bases short and J 4 bases short, with 14 bases between. CDR3 nucleotide sequence: TGCGCCAGCAGCTTGGCGGAACAGACGGCGGGAAACACCATATATTTT. Its protein is CASSLAEQTAGNTIYF.

V gene TRBV2 combines with J gene TRBJ2-2; TRBD1 agrees at 8 bases. The ends lost 6 bases at V and 6 bases at J; junction bases unmatched: 3. Looked up from germline, CDR1 is SNHLY and CDR2 is FYNNEI. This CDR3 contains 13 residues. The CDR3 here is CASRLQGAGELFF. The CDR3 DNA follows: TGTGCCAGCAGATTACAGGGGGCCGGGGAGCTGTTTTTT.